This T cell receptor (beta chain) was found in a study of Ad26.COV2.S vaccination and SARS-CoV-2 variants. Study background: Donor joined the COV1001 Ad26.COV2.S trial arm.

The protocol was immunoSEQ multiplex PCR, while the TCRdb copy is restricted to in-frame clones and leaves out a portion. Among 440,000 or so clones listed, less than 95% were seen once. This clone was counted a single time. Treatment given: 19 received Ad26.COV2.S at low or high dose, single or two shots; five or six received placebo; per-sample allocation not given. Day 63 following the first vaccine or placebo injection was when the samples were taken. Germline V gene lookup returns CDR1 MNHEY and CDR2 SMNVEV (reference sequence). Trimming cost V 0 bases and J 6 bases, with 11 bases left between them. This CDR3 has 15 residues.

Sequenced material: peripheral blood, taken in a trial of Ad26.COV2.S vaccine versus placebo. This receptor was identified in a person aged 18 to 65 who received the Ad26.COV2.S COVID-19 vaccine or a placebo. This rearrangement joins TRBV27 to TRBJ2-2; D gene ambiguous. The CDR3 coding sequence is TGTGCCAGCAGTTTATCGTTTTACAGCTCCGGGGAGCTGTTTTTT. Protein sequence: CASSLSFYSSGELFF.